The text below deals with one T cell receptor (beta chain). Its antigen is not identified. This entry comes from a study of blood T cells in healthy people across ages. Whole-study findings and limits: Greater diversity and more naive CD4+ cells were seen in long-lived donors than in aged donors. Unsorted PBMC input precluded a conclusive naive versus antigen-experienced comparison.

Germline V lookup: CDR1 MNHEY, CDR2 SVGAGI. V lost 2 bases to trimming and J lost 6 bases, with 25 bases between them. This CDR3 is built from 19 residues. The study recruited healthy Caucasian donors from Russia who were aged about 6 to 90. A second PCR of 7 to 11 cycles used a sample-barcoded 5' primer and a J-beta primer mix. From the 5' RACE reads, TCRdb called clonotypes with MiXCR, one entry per CDR3 protein. This table holds some 1.4 million distinct CDR3 sequences, 35% to 45% found once. The chain has TRBV6-5 and TRBJ1-4, with D unresolved. This TCR was sampled from a woman aged 18-29 years in good health. The sequencing sample was made of blood. CDR3 residues: CASSYQPTLRWELDEKLFF. The CDR3 region has the DNA TGTGCCAGCAGTTACCAGCCAACACTCCGGTGGGAGTTAGATGAAAAACTGTTTTTT.